Listed below are T cell receptor beta chains from one sample, sequenced in a study of T cells after posttransplantation cyclophosphamide. TCRdb's copy holds only in-frame clones and misses some; the assay was immunoSEQ multiplex PCR. The sample has some 14,000 clones, none seen only once. Sequenced material: PBMCs, taken 950 to 1,200 days after allogeneic stem cell transplant with posttransplant cyclophosphamide. These receptors were taken from a female patient in her forties who received an allogeneic stem cell transplant from a related donor, was CMV-positive, and had no GVHD. Some T cells may be supplied by the graft donor. CDR3s leave out the opening cysteine and the closing phenylalanine or tryptophan.

V gene	J gene	CDR3 protein
TRBV25-1	-	ASSETLAGYEQY
TRBV25-1	TRBJ2-1	ASSGLNEQF
TRBV2	TRBJ1-6	AAGGQSPLH
TRBV6-1	TRBJ2-5	ASSGGGNGKTQY
TRBV7-2	TRBJ1-2	ASSPTASAYGYT
TRBV2	TRBJ2-5	ASSRLGEGQQETQY
TRBV6-5	TRBJ1-6	ASSRGQGVNSPLH
TRBV6-1	TRBJ1-2	ASSEGTGGRNGYT
TRBV18	TRBJ2-5	ASRQTGGAEQY
TRBV6-5	TRBJ1-1	ASSTPGGANEAF
TRBV28	TRBJ1-2	ASTSGASLNYGYT
TRBV5-4	TRBJ2-7	ASSPGTLSSYEQY
TRBV27	TRBJ2-6	ASTRQGGGSGANVLT
TRBV4-1	TRBJ2-3	ASSTLGLASDTQY
TRBV5-6	TRBJ2-3	ASGETFASTDTQY
TRBV7-9	TRBJ2-7	ASGPGGPRYEQY
TRBV5-1	TRBJ2-2	ASSSGGSPGRELF
TRBV7-2	TRBJ1-5	ASSGTGGRQPQH
TRBV6-5	TRBJ2-5	ASSPTQGLGETQY
TRBV4-1	TRBJ1-5	ASSQDVEGSGQPQH
TRBV14	TRBJ2-1	ASSYPGGEQF
TRBV6-1	TRBJ1-1	ASSDEVTEAF
TRBV7-6	TRBJ2-7	ASSLRPPRGSGYEQY
TRBV6-5	TRBJ1-1	ASSLGQGLGTEAF
TRBV9	TRBJ1-6	ASTLEGGPGSPLH
TRBV11-2	TRBJ2-1	ASSLGTHPKQLYNEQF
TRBV6-6	TRBJ1-2	ASSYGGNYGYT
TRBV19	TRBJ1-4	ASRQLKNEKLF
TRBV19	TRBJ1-1	ASSISPPGATEAF
TRBV19	TRBJ1-2	ASSDRVDYGYT
TRBV6-6	TRBJ1-6	ASSYGQGLLSPLH
TRBV28	TRBJ2-1	ASCPGLANYNEQF
TRBV9	TRBJ1-1	ASSQGMNTEAF
TRBV28	TRBJ1-5	ASSSDRGLSNQPQH
TRBV4-3	TRBJ1-3	ASSQGLQGSTGNTIY
TRBV2	-	ASSGRDRGYEQY